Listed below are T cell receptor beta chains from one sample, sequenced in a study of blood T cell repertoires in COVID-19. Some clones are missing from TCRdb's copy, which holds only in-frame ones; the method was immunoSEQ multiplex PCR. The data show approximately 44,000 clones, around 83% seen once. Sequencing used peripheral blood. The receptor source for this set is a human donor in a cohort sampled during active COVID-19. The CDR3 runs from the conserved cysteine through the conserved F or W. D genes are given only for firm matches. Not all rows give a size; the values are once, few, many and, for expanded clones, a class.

CASYETGGGVGAFF	TGTGCCAGCTACGAAACAGGGGGTGGGGTGGGAGCTTTCTTT	-	TRBD1	TRBV5-4	TRBJ1-1
CASSGGLLIETQYF	TGTGCCAGCAGCGGTGGACTGTTGATAGAGACCCAGTACTTC	-	-	TRBV7-8	TRBJ2-5
CASSDGLAGYNEQFF	TGTGCCAGCAGTGATGGTCTAGCGGGGTACAATGAGCAGTTCTTC	-	TRBD2	TRBV6-1	TRBJ2-1
CASGQGAPNQPQHF	TGTGCCAGCGGACAGGGGGCCCCCAATCAGCCCCAGCATTTT	few	TRBD1	TRBV19	TRBJ1-5
CASSQPRDRAHNEQFF	TGCGCCAGCAGCCAACCCCGGGACAGGGCTCACAATGAGCAGTTCTTC	-	TRBD1	TRBV4-1	TRBJ2-1
CASSLFPTGELFF	TGTGCCAGCAGTTTATTTCCTACCGGGGAGCTGTTTTTT	-	-	TRBV12-3/TRBV12-4	TRBJ2-2
CASSRGQAGADTQYF	TGCGCCAGCAGCCGGGGACAGGCAGGCGCAGATACGCAGTATTTT	-	TRBD1	TRBV10-1	TRBJ2-3
CASSFGLVNTEAFF	TGTGCCAGCAGTTTTGGACTCGTGAACACTGAAGCTTTCTTT	-	-	TRBV2	TRBJ1-1
CASKNVTSGGTDTQYF	TGTGCCAGTAAAAACGTGACTAGCGGGGGCACAGATACGCAGTATTTT	-	-	TRBV21-1	TRBJ2-3
CASSPGLEGDTQYF	TGTGCCAGCAGCCCGGGACTCGAGGGAGATACGCAGTATTTT	-	-	TRBV6-5	TRBJ2-3
CASSPGVGQPQHF	TGTGCCAGCAGTCCAGGGGTAGGTCAGCCCCAGCATTTT	-	-	TRBV12-3/TRBV12-4	TRBJ1-5
CASSRDTQQFF	TGTGCCAGCAGTAGGGACACCCAGCAGTTCTTC	-	-	TRBV6-5	TRBJ2-1
CASSPLDGTGRAEQYF	TGTGCCAGCTCACCACTCGACGGGACCGGGAGGGCCGAGCAGTACTTC	-	TRBD2	TRBV18	TRBJ2-7